What follows describes a single TCR beta chain. Its antigen is unknown. No much larger clone is present one base from it, and per-base qualities are unavailable. Taken with the paper, the label for time point translates to: blood 2 weeks post-SBRT. The treatment or condition label of this sample denotes: 15 Gy SBRT to primary tumor, nephrectomy 4 weeks later. To track tumor-enriched clonotypes, serial peripheral blood was sampled from radiation-treated patients at baseline and at 2 weeks and 4 weeks after SBRT. Every patient had renal cell carcinoma of clear cell pathology. The QIAamp DNA Blood Mini Kit (Qiagen) was used to prepare genomic DNA for TCR sequencing. Only samples passing all quality control checks were included in the analyses. Following the manufacturer's recommendations, the immunoSEQ kit was used to generate TCR beta libraries from genomic DNA. Library preparation used a first multiplex PCR with proprietary primers, then a second PCR adding unique barcodes, with bead cleanups after each round. Each sample batch included a kit-provided positive control reaction and a negative control reaction. The final libraries underwent checking on an Agilent 4200 TapeStation D1000 ScreenTape, volumetric pooling, and quantification by qPCR. Sequencing was performed on an Illumina NextSeq500 using a MidOutput 150-cycle cartridge, with 156 Read1 cycles, 15 Index1 cycles, and the kit custom primers. The pooled library was loaded at roughly 1 pM, and approximately 19% PhiX control was spiked in. From the authors' description of their analysis: Vendor-processed data were analyzed in R, and a clonotype was defined as all T cells sharing the same CDR3 nucleotide sequence. In the clone abundance analyses, frequencies in each sample were normalized to that sample's 10,000 most abundant clones. Public T cell clones, which averaged fewer than five per sample, were excluded before analysis. An abundance difference of at least 32-fold between compartments was the criterion for calling clonotypes tumor-enriched or baseline blood-enriched. A beta-binomial differential abundance model was used to identify clonotypes that expanded or contracted between blood time points. Tumor-blood repertoire similarity was measured with the Baroni-Urbani and Buser coefficient, and groups were compared using two-tailed Wilcoxon tests in R. Imported from immuneACCESS, the table was reduced by TCRdb to in-frame sequences with V and J called. These copies leave out some clones; in studies compared against another copy, an unresolved V gene accounts for under half, and the cause of the remainder is not known. V, J and clone size are taken as reported in that table, and D and trimming were inferred from the DNA itself. In this sample the table shows tens of thousands of clones, approximately 84% of which occur a single time. The ten largest clones take up approximately 33% of the sample.

This specimen comes from a study of radiation and T cells in renal cell carcinoma (dated by TCRdb to about 2020). Study-wide context: The samples were drawn from a clinical trial, where primary renal cell carcinomas were treated with 15 Gy of stereotactic body radiation therapy and then removed by nephrectomy 4 weeks afterward. A total of around 50 samples underwent TCR beta sequencing, made up of roughly 26 tumors and some 27 peripheral blood samples. A total of about 3.8 million unique CDR3 nucleotide sequences, encoding 2.5 million to 3 million unique CDR3 amino acid sequences, were found across all 50 or so samples.

Looking up the germline V gene (reference sequence) yields CDR1 GTSNPN and CDR2 SVGIG. Including cysteine and phenylalanine, the CDR3 has 14 amino acids. The retained sequence is limited to the CDR3, 42 bases, with the frame set at the first base. Relative to germline, V is 2 bases shorter and J is 2 bases shorter, with 13 bases between their ends. Summary of the overall study and its limitations: The single-armed trial design could not address effects of radiation dose or scheduling on the TCR repertoire. In blood, the top tumor clonotypes increased from baseline to 2 weeks after radiation and then shrank by 4 weeks, which suggests a temporary expansion of tumor-resident clones. Blood repertoire dynamics were not followed beyond 4 weeks after treatment. Because pretreatment tumor biopsies were not available, the baseline intratumoral presence of clonotypes could not be determined.

The sequenced sample was blood, obtained from a patient whose treatment included radiotherapy and nephrectomy. The sequence derives from a man aged 60-69 years with renal cell carcinoma. The V and J genes are TRBV30 and TRBJ2-7, with the D gene not confidently named. The CDR3 in this case is CAWSLGSTAYEQYF. In nucleotides, the sequence is TGTGCCTGGAGTTTAGGATCTACAGCCTACGAGCAGTACTTC.